The table lists the clone carrying this T cell receptor beta chain with a count of one. In the original analysis: Estimates of nucleated cell counts were drawn from the amplification of reference gene primers. Sequencing used immunoSEQ multiplex PCR; TCRdb keeps in-frame clones, though not all of them. The V and J calls and the clone size are those of that table, but D and trimming were determined from the DNA. The top ten clones hold around 6.5% of a sample with fewer than 250,000 clones, 70% to 90% of them seen once. The data stem from a study of blood T cell repertoires in COVID-19. Germline values: CDR1 SGHVS, CDR2 FQNEAQ. The CDR3 has 16 residues. V gave up 8 bases and J gave up 0 bases, with 17 bases separating them.

The source is a woman in her sixties with active or convalescent COVID-19. J is TRBJ1-5 and V is TRBV7-8; D may be TRBD1 (6 bases). Sequenced sample: peripheral blood. CDR3 sequence reads: CASHLGAKYSNQPQHF. CDR3 nucleotides: TGTGCCAGCCATTTGGGGGCGAAATATAGCAATCAGCCCCAGCATTTT. Full variable domain (outside the CDR3, taken from reference TRBV7-8 and TRBJ1-5): GAGVSQSPRYKVAKRGQDVALRCDPISGHVSLFWYQQALGQGPEFLTYFQNEAQLDKSGLPSDRFFAERPEGSVSTLKIQRTQQEDSAVYLCASHLGAKYSNQPQHFGDGTRLSIL.